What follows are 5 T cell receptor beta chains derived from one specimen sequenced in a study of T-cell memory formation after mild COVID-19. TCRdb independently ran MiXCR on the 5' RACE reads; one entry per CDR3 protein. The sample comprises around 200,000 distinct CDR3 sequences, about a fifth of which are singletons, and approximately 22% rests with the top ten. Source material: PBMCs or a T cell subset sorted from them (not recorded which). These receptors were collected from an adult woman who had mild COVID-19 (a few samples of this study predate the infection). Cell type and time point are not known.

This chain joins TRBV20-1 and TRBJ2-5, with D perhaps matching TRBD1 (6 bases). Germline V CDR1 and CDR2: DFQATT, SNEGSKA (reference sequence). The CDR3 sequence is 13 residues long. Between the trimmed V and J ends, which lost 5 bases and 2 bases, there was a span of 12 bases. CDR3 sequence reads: CSALTGPQETQYF. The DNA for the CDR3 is TGCAGTGCTCTGACAGGTCCTCAAGAGACCCAGTACTTC.

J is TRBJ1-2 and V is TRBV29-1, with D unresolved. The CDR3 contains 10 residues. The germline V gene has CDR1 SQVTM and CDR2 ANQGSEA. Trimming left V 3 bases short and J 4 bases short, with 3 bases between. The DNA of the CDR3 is TGCAGCGTTGATACCTATGGCTACACCTTC. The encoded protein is CSVDTYGYTF.

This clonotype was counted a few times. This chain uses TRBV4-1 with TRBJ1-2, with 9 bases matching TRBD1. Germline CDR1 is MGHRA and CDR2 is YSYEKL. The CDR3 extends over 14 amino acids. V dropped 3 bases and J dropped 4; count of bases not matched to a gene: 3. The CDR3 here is CASSQTGGLYGYTF. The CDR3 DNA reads TGCGCCAGCAGCCAGACAGGGGGACTCTATGGCTACACCTTC.

Here the CDR3 DNA reads TGTGCCAGCAGTGGGGGGACTTCGAATGAGCAGTTCTTC. This gives the protein CASSGGTSNEQFF. The rearrangement links TRBV2 to TRBJ2-1, with a tentative D call TRBD2 (6 bases). The CDR3 totals 13 residues. Germline V lookup: CDR1 SNHLY, CDR2 FYNNEI. V dropped 4 bases and J dropped 7 bases, with 11 bases sitting between them.

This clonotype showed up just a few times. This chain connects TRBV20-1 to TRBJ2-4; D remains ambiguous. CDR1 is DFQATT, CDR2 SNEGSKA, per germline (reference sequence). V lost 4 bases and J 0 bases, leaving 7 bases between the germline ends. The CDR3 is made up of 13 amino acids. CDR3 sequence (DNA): TGCAGTGCTACAGACATAGCCAAAAACATTCAGTACTTC. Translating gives CSATDIAKNIQYF.